The 28 T cell receptor beta chains presented below share a single source sample, sequenced in a study of T-cell memory formation after mild COVID-19 (dated by TCRdb to 2020 to 2023). Libraries were prepared through 5' RACE. TCRdb lists the instrument as Illumina NovaSeq 6000. TCRdb reran the public reads through fastp at Q25 and MiXCR, keeping productive beta chains. Merged by CDR3 protein, the rows form single entries marked with the most common genes and DNA. Here the sample has approximately 340,000 distinct CDR3 sequences; about 16% occur a single time. The top ten hold about 22% of the sample. The sequencing sample was made of PBMCs or a T cell subset sorted from them (not recorded which). These receptors came from a man aged 18 to 30 who had mild COVID-19 (a few samples of this study predate the infection). The sample titles of this study are shuffled in the database, so cell type and time point are left out; the donor was told from shared clones.

This clonotype has just a few counts. This chain joins TRBV12-3 or TRBV12-4 and TRBJ2-3; D uncertain. The ends were cut back, 8 bases at V and 2 bases at J, with 17 bases in the middle. The CDR3 is 15 amino acids. Here the CDR3 DNA reads TGTGCCAGCGCCGTGGACGGATTCTTCACAGATACGCAGTATTTT. This codes for CASAVDGFFTDTQYF.

The J gene is TRBJ2-7, the V gene TRBV6-2 or TRBV6-3; 7 bases agree with TRBD1. CDR1 is MNHEY, CDR2 SVGEGT, per germline. The CDR3 is made up of 12 amino acids. Germline trimming cut 5 bases from V and 6 bases from J; bases unmatched to any gene: 4. This chain's CDR3 is CASSQHRGEQYF. CDR3 sequence (DNA): TGTGCCAGCAGTCAACACAGGGGCGAGCAGTACTTC.

This clonotype appeared many times. The V and J genes are TRBV7-8 and TRBJ2-1; D is undetermined. Trimming removed 2 bases at V and 0 bases at J, with 8 bases between. Germline V gives CDR1 SGHVS, CDR2 FQNEAQ. There are 15 residues in the CDR3. CDR3 loop: CASSLKRVSYNEQFF. The DNA of the CDR3 is TGTGCCAGCAGCTTAAAACGGGTCTCCTACAATGAGCAGTTCTTC.

This clonotype was observed a few times. The chain uses TRBV20-1 and TRBJ1-2; no clear D. The ends were cut back, 5 bases at V and 4 bases at J, with 17 bases in the middle. This CDR3 is 14 amino acids long. Germline-derived CDR1 and CDR2 are DFQATT and SNEGSKA (reference sequence). CDR3: CSAAPATYSYGYTF. CDR3 DNA sequence: TGCAGTGCTGCCCCTGCAACCTACTCCTATGGCTACACCTTC.

This chain uses TRBV4-2 with TRBJ1-2, with no clear D. This CDR3 has 15 residues. V lost 2 bases to trimming and J lost 2 bases, with 12 bases between them. Germline loops: CDR1 LGHNA, CDR2 YNFKEQ. CDR3 bases: TGTGCCAGCAGCCAAAGTGGTGCGACAAACTATGGCTACACCTTC. It codes for CASSQSGATNYGYTF.

This chain joins TRBV11-2 and TRBJ2-7, with D uncertain. The germline V gene has CDR1 SGHAT and CDR2 FQNNGV. The CDR3 covers 13 residues. Trimming took 2 bases from V and 5 from J, leaving 10 bases between them. CDR3: CASSLPGLDEQYV. The CDR3 DNA reads TGTGCCAGCAGCTTACCCGGGTTGGACGAGCAGTACGTC.

V usage is TRBV27 and J usage is TRBJ2-1; D possibly corresponds to TRBD2 (5 bases). This CDR3 region has 14 residues. Between the trimmed V and J ends, which lost 4 bases and 2 bases, there was a span of 9 bases. Germline CDR1 reads MNHEY; CDR2 reads SMNVEV (reference sequence). CDR3 loop: CASSSDSAYNEQFF. The CDR3 DNA reads TGTGCCAGCAGTTCGGACTCCGCCTACAATGAGCAGTTCTTC.

This clonotype was observed a handful of times. This rearrangement joins TRBV29-1 to TRBJ1-4, with D hard to call. This CDR3 has 13 residues. CDR1 is SQVTM and CDR2 is ANQGSEA in the germline V gene. Trimming left V 6 bases short and J 8 bases short, with 16 bases between. CDR3 sequence (DNA): TGCAGCGTGGTTCGCGACGCTGAGGAAAAACTGTTTTTT. Its translation is CSVVRDAEEKLFF.

This clonotype has only a few counts. The chain has TRBV5-1 and TRBJ1-2; 8 bases fit TRBD1. From germline, CDR1 is SGHRS and CDR2 YFSETQ. Losses at the gene ends were 2 bases for V and 7 bases for J; bases not matched to a gene: 7. CDR3 length: 14 residues. The CDR3 sequence: CASSFGGQGFGYTF. CDR3 in DNA: TGCGCCAGCAGCTTTGGAGGACAGGGATTTGGCTACACCTTC.

This clonotype has more than one count but fewer than ten. The chain is built from TRBV25-1 and TRBJ1-5; TRBD1 agrees at 7 bases. This CDR3 has 15 residues. Germline CDR1 reads MGHDK; CDR2 reads SYGVNS. The J segment lost 3 bases and the V segment lost 4 bases, leaving 6 bases of the junction unmatched. CDR3 region: CASSGGQAPNQPQHF. CDR3 bases: TGTGCCAGCAGTGGCGGACAGGCCCCCAATCAGCCCCAGCATTTT.

This clonotype was counted only a few times. The V and J genes are TRBV4-3 and TRBJ2-5; D may be TRBD1 (6 bases). CDR3 length: 15 residues. Trimming removed 1 base at V and 0 bases at J, with 9 bases between. CDR1 and CDR2 from the germline V gene are LGHNA and YSLEER. In DNA form, the CDR3 reads TGCGCCAGCAGCCAAGGACAGGTGTACCAAGAGACCCAGTACTTC. Its protein product is CASSQGQVYQETQYF.

This clonotype was detected ten times or more. The V gene is TRBV20-1, the J gene TRBJ2-1, with D unresolved. The germline V gene encodes CDR1 DFQATT and CDR2 SNEGSKA (reference sequence). V was clipped by 6 bases and J by 3 bases, with 18 bases between them. The CDR3 spans 15 residues. CDR3 sequence reads: CSAPPYGSVYNEQFF. The CDR3 bases are TGCAGTGCCCCGCCCTATGGCTCGGTCTACAATGAGCAGTTCTTC.

V is TRBV18 and J is TRBJ2-7, with 7 positions matching TRBD1. The V and J ends lost 4 bases and 1 base, in that order; junction bases with no gene match: 4. Germline CDR1 and CDR2: KGHSH and LQKENI. The CDR3 contains 14 residues. CDR3 protein: CASSLGTESYEQYF. As DNA, the CDR3 is TGTGCCAGCTCACTGGGGACAGAGTCCTACGAGCAGTACTTC.

V is TRBV19 and J is TRBJ2-1; 13 bases fit TRBD2. This CDR3 contains 15 residues. The germline CDR1 and CDR2 sequences are LNHDA and SQIVND (reference sequence). The junction had 6 bases not matched to a gene; V was cut back by 6 bases and J by 7 bases. DNA for the CDR3: TGTGCCAGTAGCCGTGGACTAGCGGGGGCGAATGAGCAGTTCTTC. Translation gives CASSRGLAGANEQFF.

V is TRBV7-6 and J is TRBJ2-1; 11 bases line up with TRBD1. This CDR3 is 16 amino acids long. V shed 6 bases and J 4 bases; nucleotides not matched to a gene: 8. The V gene's germline CDR1 is SGHVS and CDR2 FNYEAQ. DNA for the CDR3: TGTGCCAGCAGTTTGCCCGGGACAGGGGGTTACAATGAGCAGTTCTTC. Amino acid sequence: CASSLPGTGGYNEQFF.

The chain recombines TRBV11-2 with TRBJ1-3; D is unclear. From germline, CDR1 is SGHAT and CDR2 FQNNGV. Trimming pared 1 base from V and 3 bases from J, leaving 7 bases between. This CDR3 is built from 14 residues. CDR3 protein: CASSLVGFGNTIYF. For the CDR3, the DNA is TGTGCCAGCAGCTTAGTCGGCTTTGGAAACACCATATATTTT.

The rearrangement joins TRBV20-1 to TRBJ2-1; 10 bases align to TRBD1. Trimming at V came to 5 bases and at J to 9 bases, leaving 13 bases not matched to a gene. The germline gives CDR1 DFQATT, CDR2 SNEGSKA (reference sequence). CDR3 size: 15 residues. CDR3 nucleotides: TGCAGTGCTTCGGGACAGGGGTACTCATCGGCTGAGCAGTTCTTC. Its protein product is CSASGQGYSSAEQFF.

V usage is TRBV5-1 and J usage is TRBJ1-2; D gene unclear. CDR1 and CDR2 from the germline V gene are SGHRS and YFSETQ. The CDR3 loop spans 14 amino acids. V lost 0 bases and J lost 8, with 14 bases in between. Here the CDR3 reads CASSLGDTRLGYTF. CDR3 coding DNA: TGCGCCAGCAGCTTGGGAGACACTCGCCTAGGCTACACCTTC.

This clonotype was seen at least ten times. The genes are TRBV3-1 and TRBJ2-2; D possibly corresponds to TRBD2 (6 bases). The CDR3 is made up of 16 amino acids. Germline loops: CDR1 LGHDT, CDR2 YNNKEL (reference sequence). Trimming cost V 4 bases and J 1 base, with 13 bases left between them. The CDR3 nucleotides read TGTGCCAGCAGCCCTCGAACGGGGGTGAACACCGGGGAGCTGTTTTTT. Protein: CASSPRTGVNTGELFF. Drawing the rest from reference TRBV3-1 and TRBJ2-2, the complete variable domain is DTAVSQTPKYLVTQMGNDKSIKCEQNLGHDTMYWYKQDSKKFLKIMFSYNNKELIINETVPNRFSPKSPDKAHLNLHINSLELGDSAVYFCASSPRTGVNTGELFFGEGSRLTVL.

This clonotype was found a few times. This sequence joins TRBV18 and TRBJ1-1, with 7 bases matching TRBD1. The CDR3 contains 14 residues. The germline V gene has CDR1 KGHSH and CDR2 LQKENI. V was pared by 4 bases and J by 8 bases, with 10 bases of the junction left unmatched. The CDR3 DNA reads TGTGCCAGCTCACTAATCCGGGACAGCTACGAAGCTTTCTTT. Translated, it gives CASSLIRDSYEAFF.

This clonotype has only a few counts. The chain joins TRBV20-1 to TRBJ2-1, with 8 bases lining up with TRBD2. The germline CDR1 and CDR2 sequences are DFQATT and SNEGSKA (reference sequence). CDR3 length equals 14 residues. The trim removed 6 bases at V and 5 bases at J, leaving 9 bases unmatched. The CDR3 sequence is CSAPRQRGHNEQFF. CDR3 bases: TGCAGTGCCCCACGCCAGCGGGGGCACAATGAGCAGTTCTTC.

This sequence joins TRBV14 and TRBJ1-1; D may be TRBD1 (5 bases). This CDR3 has 15 residues. Germline CDR1 and CDR2: SGHDN and FVKESK. The V and J ends lost 3 bases and 4 bases respectively, with 15 bases between them. CDR3 amino acids: CASSHPGIRSTEAFF. CDR3 sequence (DNA): TGTGCCAGCAGCCATCCAGGGATACGGAGCACTGAAGCTTTCTTT.

This clonotype has just a few counts. J is TRBJ2-2 and V is TRBV5-6; no firm D call. This CDR3 contains 13 residues. Germline loops: CDR1 SGHDT, CDR2 YYEEEE. Trimming pared 6 bases from V and 3 bases from J, leaving 9 bases between. The CDR3 region has the DNA TGTGCCAGCAACCCCCGAGACACCGGGGAGCTGTTTTTT. Its protein is CASNPRDTGELFF.

The gene calls are TRBV6-5 and TRBJ1-1, with TRBD1 matching over 8 bases. V trimming: 4 bases; J trimming: 3 bases; junction bases outside the gene matches: 7. Germline CDR1 and CDR2: MNHEY and SVGAGI. This CDR3 has 15 amino acids. The CDR3 is CASSSRTGWDTEAFF. The CDR3 nucleotides read TGTGCCAGCAGTTCCCGGACAGGGTGGGACACTGAAGCTTTCTTT.

The V call is TRBV12-3 or TRBV12-4, the J call TRBJ2-7; no firm D call. The CDR3 covers 15 residues. Trimming cost V 5 bases and J 6 bases, with 20 bases left between them. CDR3 bases: TGTGCCAGCAGTACCAGAGGTTCTCTCTCCGGCGAGCAGTACTTC. Translating it yields CASSTRGSLSGEQYF.

CDR3 protein: CASSQASSNQPQHF. In DNA, the CDR3 is TGTGCCAGCAGCCAAGCGTCGAGCAATCAGCCCCAGCATTTT. This rearrangement joins TRBV4-2 to TRBJ1-5; D gene ambiguous. Per germline, CDR1 LGHNA and CDR2 YNFKEQ. The CDR3 has 14 residues. Trimming shortened V by 1 base and J by 1 base, and 5 bases separated the two germline ends.

The V gene is TRBV20-1, the J gene TRBJ1-2; 8 nucleotides match TRBD1. The CDR3 is made up of 13 amino acids. Germline values: CDR1 DFQATT, CDR2 SNEGSKA (reference sequence). J lost 4 bases, V lost 4 bases, and 5 bases had no gene match. In DNA form, the CDR3 reads TGCAGTGCTAAGGACAGGGAGTTCTATGGCTACACCTTC. Translation: CSAKDREFYGYTF.

The chain combines TRBV12-3 or TRBV12-4 with TRBJ2-1; 8 nucleotides agree with TRBD1. Germline trimming cut 10 bases from V and 6 bases from J; bases unmatched to any gene: 2. The CDR3 is 11 amino acids. The CDR3 reads CAITGGNEQFF. The CDR3 nucleotides are TGTGCCATCACAGGGGGCAATGAGCAGTTCTTC.